This T cell receptor beta chain was found in a study of CD8+ T cells in alopecia areata. About the study: In an open-label trial, patients got 5 to 10 mg tofacitinib twice daily. Affected scalp percentage gauged treated patients' severity. Study findings and constraints: On tofacitinib, scalp and blood still held many of the expanded lesional clones.

The V gene's germline CDR1 is MNHEY and CDR2 SVGAGI. Trimming cost V 7 bases and J 0 bases, with 13 bases left between them. The CDR3 covers 15 residues. For this clone: Antigen: not known.

The treatment here: oral pan-JAK inhibitor, 5-10 mg twice daily. Researchers picked out CD4+ and CD8+ T cells from PBMCs by sorting. Extraction of RNA preceded its reverse transcription into cDNA, which served as the sequencing template. The table came from immunoSEQ multiplex PCR; TCRdb's copy has only in-frame clones and leaves some out. Of fewer than 110,000 clones in the sample, about four fifths are singletons; the top ten hold around a quarter. The origin of this receptor is a human donor with alopecia areata. The chain links TRBV6-5 to TRBJ2-1; no reliable D call. The sample in question was CD8+ T cells sorted from blood, obtained at week 24, from a patient treated with tofacitinib. CDR3 in amino acids: CASKALESSYNEQFF. CDR3 in DNA: TGTGCCAGCAAGGCCCTTGAAAGCTCCTACAATGAGCAGTTCTTC.